Listed below are T cell receptor beta chains from one sample, sequenced in a study of CD8+CD57+ T cells in acquired aplastic anemia. TCRdb recomputed calls from the reads with MiXCR, one row per CDR3 protein. This table holds around 430,000 distinct CDR3 sequences, more than 25% found once. The sequenced sample was sorted CD4+, CD8+, or CD8+CD57+ T cells (not recorded which) from PBMCs. The source is a human donor with aplastic anemia. The CDR3 runs from the conserved cysteine through the conserved F or W. D genes are given only for firm matches.

D	V	J	CDR3
.	TRBV19	TRBJ1-3	CASSMVGANTIYF
.	TRBV4-2	TRBJ1-4	CASSQSWANEKLFF
TRBD1	TRBV24-1	TRBJ2-3	CATSDPGQSTDTQYF
.	TRBV20-1	TRBJ2-2	CSAGSANTGELFF
TRBD1	TRBV12-3/TRBV12-4	TRBJ1-2	CATGQMIGYGYTF
.	TRBV5-1	TRBJ2-5	CASSLRTEETQYF
.	TRBV7-2	TRBJ1-3	CASSLYGNTIYF
TRBD2	TRBV10-1	TRBJ2-1	CASSPGLAGGSNEQFF
TRBD1	TRBV2	TRBJ2-1	CASRDRGDEQFF
TRBD2	TRBV20-1	TRBJ2-2	CSARDPRGATFAGELFF
TRBD1	TRBV6-1	TRBJ1-2	CASSVQGAYGYTF
.	TRBV9	TRBJ2-2	CASSVEGENGELFF
TRBD2	TRBV29-1	TRBJ2-1	CSVRGLAGGNEQFF
.	TRBV10-3	TRBJ2-2	CAIRSGVGTGELFF
.	TRBV19	TRBJ1-2	CASSMRQDGNTF
.	TRBV15	TRBJ2-7	CATSREQLSYEQYF
.	TRBV12-3/TRBV12-4	TRBJ2-7	CASSFPPLYEQCF
TRBD2	TRBV5-1	TRBJ2-1	CASSLALADNNEQFF
TRBD1	TRBV7-2	TRBJ2-7	CASSRLPGQAPEQYF
.	TRBV5-8	TRBJ1-6	CASSLDRKNSPLHF
.	TRBV12-3/TRBV12-4	TRBJ1-2	CASSFGQFNYGYTF
.	TRBV30	TRBJ1-5	CAWGEYSNQPQHF
TRBD1	TRBV6-1	TRBJ1-6	CASSLTGHSPLHF
.	TRBV7-6	TRBJ2-1	CASTAGNNEQFF
.	TRBV6-5	TRBJ1-6	CASSYSTQGSYNSPLHF
.	TRBV2	TRBJ2-1	CASAATSYNEQFF
.	TRBV20-1	TRBJ1-2	CSARAGLNYGYTF
TRBD1	TRBV15	TRBJ1-1	CATSRDRGRVRSEAFF
.	TRBV20-1	TRBJ1-1	CSAGAQPNTEAFF
TRBD1	TRBV7-9	TRBJ1-4	CASSRWNRGNEKLFF
TRBD1	TRBV19	TRBJ2-5	CASSRTGWTQETQYF
TRBD1	TRBV27	TRBJ1-5	CASTLTGINQPQHF
.	TRBV25-1	TRBJ1-6	CASSEWAGQNGSPLHF
.	TRBV4-2	TRBJ2-1	CASSFTPAGEQFF
TRBD1	TRBV2	TRBJ1-2	CASSGQGLYYGYTF
TRBD1	TRBV4-1	TRBJ1-2	CASSQGSLGTGGAGTF
.	TRBV19	TRBJ1-2	CASSLSSNYGYTF
TRBD2	TRBV2	TRBJ2-7	CASTSGYEQYF
TRBD1	TRBV20-1	TRBJ1-5	CSARDPRQGSSNQPQHF
.	TRBV2	TRBJ2-3	CASTADTTDTQYF
.	TRBV7-2	TRBJ1-3	CASSYSGNTIYF
.	TRBV10-2	.	CAAIGGGNEQYF
.	TRBV29-1	TRBJ1-2	CSVDLWGYTF
.	TRBV5-6	TRBJ1-2	CASSPGRRLLSPF
.	TRBV14	TRBJ1-6	CASSQEGVSPLHF
TRBD1	TRBV10-3	TRBJ2-3	CAISETGGPSTDTQYF
.	TRBV5-1	TRBJ1-6	CASSLDTSTPHF
.	TRBV24-1	TRBJ2-2	CATSDHGRNTGELFF
.	TRBV29-1	TRBJ2-1	CSVIAYNEQFF
.	TRBV13	TRBJ2-7	CASTITATAYEQYF
.	TRBV20-1	TRBJ2-1	CSASPRGQFF
.	TRBV15	TRBJ1-2	CATSRDRAGDGYTF
.	TRBV12-3/TRBV12-4	TRBJ1-3	CASSFNSISGNTIYF